The 16 T cell receptor beta chains listed next were all sequenced from one sample in a study of Graves' ophthalmopathy and Graves' hyperthyroidism. RNA transcripts served as template for amplifying TCR beta CDR3 sequences. HTBI-primed first-round RT-PCR preceded second-round multiplex PCR. Each CDR3 protein gets one entry after TCRdb re-called the multiplex PCR reads with MiXCR. The repertoire holds roughly 160,000 distinct CDR3 sequences, just under 40% seen once, with about 9.5% in the top ten. The sample taken for sequencing was peripheral blood. The source of these receptors is a man aged 25 to 40 with Graves' ophthalmopathy.

A remark on this clonotype: The junction departs from the called germline gene at one end, perhaps through a read error. The chain joins TRBV12-3 or TRBV12-4 to TRBJ2-2, with 7 nucleotides matching TRBD1. This CDR3 contains 13 residues. This chain's CDR3 is CAGSLQGSGELFF. The CDR3 bases are TGTGCCGGCAGTTTACAGGGGAGCGGGGAGCTGTTTTTT.

In this sample, this clonotype turned up many times. The CDR3: CASSPGAGYTEAFF. The CDR3 DNA reads as TGTGCCAGCAGTCCCGGAGCGGGCTACACTGAAGCTTTCTTT. This chain uses TRBV12-3 or TRBV12-4 with TRBJ1-1; no firm D call. The CDR3 is 14 amino acids. With 5 bases removed from V and 3 bases from J, the gap between germline ends came to 13 bases.

The chain is built from TRBV2 and TRBJ2-7, with D possibly being TRBD1 or TRBD2 (5 bases each). V was shortened by 2 bases and J by 5 bases, with 16 bases between the two germline ends. From germline, CDR1 is SNHLY and CDR2 FYNNEI. This CDR3 region has 15 residues. The CDR3 DNA sequence: TGTGCCAGCAGTGAATATCACATGTCGGGGCACGAGCAGTACTTC. It specifies CASSEYHMSGHEQYF.

This clonotype occurred many times. This chain connects TRBV9 to TRBJ2-5; the D gene is possibly TRBD1 (6 bases). The CDR3 is 13 amino acids. Germline loops: CDR1 SGDLS, CDR2 YYNGEE. Trimming stripped 5 bases from V and 3 bases from J, with 11 bases between. The CDR3 here is CASRWDTKETQYF. In DNA form, the CDR3 reads TGTGCCAGCAGGTGGGACACAAAAGAGACCCAGTACTTC.

The V call is TRBV12-3 or TRBV12-4, the J call TRBJ2-7, with D unresolved. The V end lost 6 bases, the J end lost 2 bases, and 17 bases lay between the germline ends. CDR3 length: 15 amino acids. DNA for the CDR3: TGTGCCAGCAGCCTCCACGGCGCTCCTGCCTACGAGCAGTACTTC. Translating gives CASSLHGAPAYEQYF.

There are many counts of this clonotype. The genes are TRBV6-4 and TRBJ2-6; D gene uncertain. Trimming took 2 bases from V and 2 from J, leaving 7 bases between them. Per the germline V gene, CDR1 is MRHNA and CDR2 is SNTAGT. This CDR3 spans 15 amino acids. The CDR3 spells CASSDRAAGANVLTF. The DNA of the CDR3 is TGTGCCAGCAGTGACAGGGCTGCTGGGGCCAACGTCCTGACTTTC.

This clonotype was observed many times. The chain carries TRBV4-1 and TRBJ1-2; D possibly corresponds to TRBD1 (6 bases). Between the trimmed V and J ends, which lost 1 base and 8 bases, there was a span of 14 bases. CDR3 length equals 14 residues. Germline V gene sequence: CDR1 MGHRA, CDR2 YSYEKL. Here the CDR3 reads CASSQAGALDGYTF. Written as DNA, the CDR3 is TGCGCCAGCAGCCAAGCAGGGGCCCTGGACGGCTACACCTTC.

The rearrangement uses TRBV28 and TRBJ2-7; D may be TRBD1 (5 bases). Germline CDR1 reads MDHEN; CDR2 reads SYDVKM. The CDR3 is 14 residues long. Trimming removed 6 bases at V and 6 bases at J, with 18 bases between. The CDR3, as DNA: TGTGCCAGCAGGGTTACAGGATCGGGCGGCGAGCAGTACTTC. Its translation is CASRVTGSGGEQYF. Complete variable domain (other parts from reference TRBV28 and TRBJ2-7): DVKVTQSSRYLVKRTGEKVFLECVQDMDHENMFWYRQDPGLGLRLIYFSYDVKMKEKGDIPEGYSVSREKKERFSLILESASTNQTSMYLCASRVTGSGGEQYFGPGTRLTVT.

This chain joins TRBV11-2 and TRBJ2-2; no clear D gene. In germline, CDR1 is SGHAT, CDR2 FQNNGV. V was clipped by 8 bases and J by 1 base, with 23 bases between them. The CDR3 is made up of 18 amino acids. CDR3 nucleotides: TGTGCCAGCTCCTCCTTAGTATGGGCAACCTTGAACACCGGGGAGCTGTTTTTT. It codes for CASSSLVWATLNTGELFF.

The table lists this clonotype with many counts. V gene TRBV6-5 combines with J gene TRBJ2-5; 9 bases map to TRBD1. Germline V gene data show CDR1 as MNHEY and CDR2 as SVGAGI. This CDR3 comprises 15 residues. The junction had 5 bases not matched to a gene; V was cut back by 2 bases and J by 4 bases. The chain's CDR3 is CASSYRGTGRETQYF. The CDR3, as DNA: TGTGCCAGCAGTTACCGGGGGACAGGGAGAGAGACCCAGTACTTC.

In its sample, this clonotype was seen many times. The V gene is TRBV24-1, the J gene TRBJ1-1; D perhaps matches TRBD1 (5 bases). From germline, CDR1 is KGHDR and CDR2 SFDVKD. The CDR3 has 13 amino acids. The V gene lost 4 bases and the J gene lost 0 bases, with 5 bases spanning the gap. CDR3 DNA sequence: TGTGCCACCAGTGAGGGGGTGAACACTGAAGCTTTCTTT. Protein sequence: CATSEGVNTEAFF.

This clonotype was detected many times. The rearrangement uses TRBV10-3 and TRBJ1-1; unclear D gene. This CDR3 is 13 amino acids long. The germline gives CDR1 ENHRY, CDR2 SYGVKD. V dropped 5 bases and J dropped 4 bases, with 11 bases sitting between them. The DNA of the CDR3 is TGTGCCATCAGTCCTAGAGATGGCACTGAAGCTTTCTTT. Amino acid sequence: CAISPRDGTEAFF.

The V and J genes are TRBV6-2 or TRBV6-3 and TRBJ1-2, with D unclear. The CDR3 totals 13 residues. Trimming removed 0 bases from V and 6 bases from J, with 8 bases in between. The V gene's germline CDR1 is MNHEY and CDR2 SVGEGT. CDR3 residues: CASSYSKADGYTF. CDR3 bases: TGTGCCAGCAGTTACTCGAAGGCAGATGGCTACACCTTC.

This clonotype was counted ten times or more. The chain uses TRBV7-3 and TRBJ2-2; 10 nucleotides agree with TRBD2. The CDR3 is 16 residues long. Germline V gene sequence: CDR1 SGHTA, CDR2 FQGTGA. With 2 bases clipped from V and 6 bases from J, the junction kept 6 bases outside the gene matches. CDR3 coding DNA: TGTGCCAGCAGCTTAGTAGCGGGAGGAGAAGCCGGGGAGCTGTTTTTT. It is translated as CASSLVAGGEAGELFF.

This clonotype was detected many times. The V and J genes are TRBV20-1 and TRBJ2-7; TRBD2 aligns across 7 bases. After removal of 0 bases from V and 4 bases from J, the junction contained 9 bases not matched to a gene. Germline V lookup: CDR1 DFQATT, CDR2 SNEGSKA (reference sequence). There are 15 residues in the CDR3. The CDR3: CSARDYRGSAYEQYF. The CDR3, as DNA: TGCAGTGCTAGAGATTATCGCGGGAGTGCGTACGAGCAGTACTTC.

This clonotype was counted at least ten times. The chain employs TRBV7-2 and TRBJ1-2, with TRBD1 as a possible D gene (6 bases). CDR3 size: 15 residues. V was shortened by 5 bases and J by 2 bases, with 15 bases between the two germline ends. CDR1 and CDR2 (germline): SGHTA, FQGNSA. CDR3 nucleotide sequence: TGTGCCAGCAGCCTAAGGACAGTCACGAACTATGGCTACACCTTC. Translation: CASSLRTVTNYGYTF.